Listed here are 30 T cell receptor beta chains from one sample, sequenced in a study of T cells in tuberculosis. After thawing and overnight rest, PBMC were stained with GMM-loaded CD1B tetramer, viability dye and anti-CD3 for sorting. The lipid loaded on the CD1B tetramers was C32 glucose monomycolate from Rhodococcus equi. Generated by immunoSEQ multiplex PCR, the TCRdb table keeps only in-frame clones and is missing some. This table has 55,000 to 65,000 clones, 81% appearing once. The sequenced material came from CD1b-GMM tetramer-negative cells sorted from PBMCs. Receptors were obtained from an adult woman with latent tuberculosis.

DNA of the CDR3: TGCAGCGCTCAGGGGGACGGGTACAATGAGCAGTTCTTC. Its protein product is CSAQGDGYNEQFF. The chain uses TRBV29-1 and TRBJ2-1; 7 bases map to TRBD1. V was clipped by 7 bases and J by 4 bases; unmatched bases: 7. The CDR3 covers 13 residues. The germline CDR1 and CDR2 sequences are SQVTM and ANQGSEA.

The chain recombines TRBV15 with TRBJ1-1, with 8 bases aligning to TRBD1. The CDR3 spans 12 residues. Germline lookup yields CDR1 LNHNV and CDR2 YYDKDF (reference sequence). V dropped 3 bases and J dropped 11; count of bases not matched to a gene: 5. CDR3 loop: CATSRIQGEAFF. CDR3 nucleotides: TGTGCCACCAGCAGGATACAGGGGGAGGCTTTCTTT.

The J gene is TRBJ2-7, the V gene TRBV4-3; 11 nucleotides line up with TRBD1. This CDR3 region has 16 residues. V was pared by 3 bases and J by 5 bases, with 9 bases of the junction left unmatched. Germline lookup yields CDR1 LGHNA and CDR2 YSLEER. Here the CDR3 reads CASSQTGQGARNEQYF. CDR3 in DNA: TGCGCCAGCAGCCAGACCGGACAGGGGGCTAGGAACGAGCAGTACTTC.

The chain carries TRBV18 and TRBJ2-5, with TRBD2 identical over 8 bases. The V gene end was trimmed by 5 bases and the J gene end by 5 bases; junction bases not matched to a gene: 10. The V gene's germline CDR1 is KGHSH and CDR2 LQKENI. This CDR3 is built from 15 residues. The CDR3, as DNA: TGTGCCAGCTCATCCCCGGGAGGGGGGACGGAGACCCAGTACTTC. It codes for CASSSPGGGTETQYF. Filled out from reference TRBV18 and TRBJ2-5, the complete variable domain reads NAGVMQNPRHLVRRRGQEARLRCSPMKGHSHVYWYRQLPEEGLKFMVYLQKENIIDESGMPKERFSAEFPKEGPSILRIQQVVRGDSAAYFCASSSPGGGTETQYFGPGTRLLVL.

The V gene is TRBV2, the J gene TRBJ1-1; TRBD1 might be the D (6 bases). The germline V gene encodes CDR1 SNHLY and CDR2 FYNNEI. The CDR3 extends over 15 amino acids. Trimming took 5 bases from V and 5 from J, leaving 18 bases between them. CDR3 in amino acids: CASSTPRGGRTEAFF. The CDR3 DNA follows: TGTGCCAGCAGTACCCCCAGAGGGGGAAGGACTGAAGCTTTCTTT. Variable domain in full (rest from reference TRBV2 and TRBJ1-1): EPEVTQTPSHQVTQMGQEVILRCVPISNHLYFYWYRQILGQKVEFLVSFYNNEISEKSEIFDDQFSVERPDGSNFTLKIRSTKLEDSAMYFCASSTPRGGRTEAFFGQGTRLTVV.

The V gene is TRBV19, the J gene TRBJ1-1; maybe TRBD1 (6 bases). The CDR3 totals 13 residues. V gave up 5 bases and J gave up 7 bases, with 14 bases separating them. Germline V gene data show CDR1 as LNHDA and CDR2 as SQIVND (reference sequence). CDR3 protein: CASSLRTDFEAFF. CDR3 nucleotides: TGTGCCAGTAGTCTTAGGACAGATTTTGAAGCTTTCTTT.

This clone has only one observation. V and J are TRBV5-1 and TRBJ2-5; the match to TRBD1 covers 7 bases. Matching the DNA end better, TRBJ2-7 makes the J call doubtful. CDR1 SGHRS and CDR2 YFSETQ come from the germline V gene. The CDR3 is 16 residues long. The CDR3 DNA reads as TGCGCCAGCAGCTTTTCTGGGGGACAGTCCCACTACGAGCAGTACTTC. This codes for CASSFSGGQSHYEQYF.

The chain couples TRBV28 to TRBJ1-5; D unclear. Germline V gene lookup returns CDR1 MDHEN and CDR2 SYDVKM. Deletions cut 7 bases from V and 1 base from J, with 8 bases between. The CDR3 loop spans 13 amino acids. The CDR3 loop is CASITASNQPQHF. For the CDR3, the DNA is TGTGCCAGCATTACAGCCAGCAATCAGCCCCAGCATTTT.

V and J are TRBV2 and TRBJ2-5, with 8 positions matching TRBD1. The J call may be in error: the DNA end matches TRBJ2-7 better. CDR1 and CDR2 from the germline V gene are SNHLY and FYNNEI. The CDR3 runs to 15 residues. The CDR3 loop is CASSEARGPSYEQYF. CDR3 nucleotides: TGTGCCAGCAGTGAAGCCAGGGGGCCTTCCTACGAGCAGTACTTC.

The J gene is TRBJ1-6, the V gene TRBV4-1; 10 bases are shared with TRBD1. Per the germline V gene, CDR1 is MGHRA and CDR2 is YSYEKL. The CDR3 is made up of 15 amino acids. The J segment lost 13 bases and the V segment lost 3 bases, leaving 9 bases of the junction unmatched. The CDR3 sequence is CASSQPGTGASPLHF. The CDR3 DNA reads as TGCGCCAGCAGCCAGCCCGGGACAGGGGCCTCTCCCCTCCACTTT.

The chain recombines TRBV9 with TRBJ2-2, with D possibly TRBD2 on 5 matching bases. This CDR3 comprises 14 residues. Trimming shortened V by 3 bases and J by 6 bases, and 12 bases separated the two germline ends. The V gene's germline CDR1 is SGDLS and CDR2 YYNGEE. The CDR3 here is CASSGETHPGELFF. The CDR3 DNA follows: TGTGCCAGCAGCGGGGAGACGCATCCCGGGGAGCTGTTTTTT.

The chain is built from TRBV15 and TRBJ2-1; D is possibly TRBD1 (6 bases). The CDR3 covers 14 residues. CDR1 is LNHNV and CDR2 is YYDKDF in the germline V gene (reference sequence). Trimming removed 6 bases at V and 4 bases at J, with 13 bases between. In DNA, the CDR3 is TGTGCCACCAGTTCCCAGGGGTTTTACAATGAGCAGTTCTTC. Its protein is CATSSQGFYNEQFF.

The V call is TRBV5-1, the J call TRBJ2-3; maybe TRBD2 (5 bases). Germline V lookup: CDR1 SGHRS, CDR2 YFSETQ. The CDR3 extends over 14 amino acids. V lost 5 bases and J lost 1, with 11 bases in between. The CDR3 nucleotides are TGCGCCAGCAGACTCCGGGGAGGCACAGATACGCAGTATTTT. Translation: CASRLRGGTDTQYF.

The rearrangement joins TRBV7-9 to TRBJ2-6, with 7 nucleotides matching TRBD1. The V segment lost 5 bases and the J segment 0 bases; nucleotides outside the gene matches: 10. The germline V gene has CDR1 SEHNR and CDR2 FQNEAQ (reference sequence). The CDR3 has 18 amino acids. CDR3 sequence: CASSPRGQFSSGANVLTF. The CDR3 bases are TGTGCCAGCAGCCCGAGGGGACAGTTCAGCTCTGGGGCCAACGTCCTGACTTTC.

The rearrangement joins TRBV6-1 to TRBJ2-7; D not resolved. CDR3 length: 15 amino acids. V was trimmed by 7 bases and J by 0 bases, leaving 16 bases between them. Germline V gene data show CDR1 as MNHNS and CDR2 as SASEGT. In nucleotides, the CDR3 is TGTGCCAGCACCCAATCAGGCTATAACTCCTACGAGCAGTACTTC. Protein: CASTQSGYNSYEQYF.

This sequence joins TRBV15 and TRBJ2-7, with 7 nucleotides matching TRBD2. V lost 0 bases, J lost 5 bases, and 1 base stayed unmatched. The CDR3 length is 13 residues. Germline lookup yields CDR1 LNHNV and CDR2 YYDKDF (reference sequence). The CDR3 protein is CATSRDGGDEQYF. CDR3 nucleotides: TGTGCCACCAGCAGAGATGGGGGGGACGAGCAGTACTTC.

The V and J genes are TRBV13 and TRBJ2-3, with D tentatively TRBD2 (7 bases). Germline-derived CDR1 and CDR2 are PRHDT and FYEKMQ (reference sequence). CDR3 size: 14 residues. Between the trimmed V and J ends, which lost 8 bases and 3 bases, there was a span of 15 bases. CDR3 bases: TGTGCCAGCTCCCGGCGGGGGCAAACAGATACGCAGTATTTT. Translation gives CASSRRGQTDTQYF.

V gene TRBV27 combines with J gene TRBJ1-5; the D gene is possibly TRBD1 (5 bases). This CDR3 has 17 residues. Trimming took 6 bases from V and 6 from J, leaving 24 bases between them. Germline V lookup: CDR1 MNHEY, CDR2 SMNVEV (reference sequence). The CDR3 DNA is TGTGCCAGCAGCCTCAGTTTATGCGGGACTCAACGTCAGCCCCAGCATTTT. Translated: CASSLSLCGTQRQPQHF.

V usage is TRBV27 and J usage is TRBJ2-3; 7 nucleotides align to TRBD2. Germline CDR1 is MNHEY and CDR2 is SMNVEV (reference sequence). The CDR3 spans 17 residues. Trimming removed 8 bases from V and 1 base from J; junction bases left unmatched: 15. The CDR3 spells CASSKPLAAGGTDTQYF. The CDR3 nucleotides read TGTGCCAGCTCCAAGCCCCTAGCGGCCGGCGGCACAGATACGCAGTATTTT.

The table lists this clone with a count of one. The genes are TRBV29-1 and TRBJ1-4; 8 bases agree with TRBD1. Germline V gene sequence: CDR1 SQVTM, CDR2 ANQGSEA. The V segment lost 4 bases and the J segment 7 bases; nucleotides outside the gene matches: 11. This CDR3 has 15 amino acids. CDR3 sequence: CSVAPTGGEGEKLFF. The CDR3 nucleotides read TGCAGCGTTGCTCCCACAGGGGGTGAAGGTGAAAAACTGTTTTTT. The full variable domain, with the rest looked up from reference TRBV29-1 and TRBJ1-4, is SAVISQKPSRDICQRGTSLTIQCQVDSQVTMMFWYRQQPGQSLTLIATANQGSEATYESGFVIDKFPISRPNLTFSTLTVSNMSPEDSSIYLCSVAPTGGEGEKLFFGSGTQLSVL.

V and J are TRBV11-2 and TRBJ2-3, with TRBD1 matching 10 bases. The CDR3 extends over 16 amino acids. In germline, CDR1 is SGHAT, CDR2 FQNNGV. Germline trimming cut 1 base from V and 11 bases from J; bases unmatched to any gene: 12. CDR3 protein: CASSLGEGQGGPRQYF. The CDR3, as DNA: TGTGCCAGCAGCTTAGGGGAAGGACAGGGGGGACCTAGGCAGTATTTT.

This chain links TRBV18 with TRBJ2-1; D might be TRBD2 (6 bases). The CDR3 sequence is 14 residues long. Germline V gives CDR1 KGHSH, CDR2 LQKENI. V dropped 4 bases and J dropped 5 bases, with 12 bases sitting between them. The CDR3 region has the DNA TGTGCCAGCTCACTTCGGATAGCGGACAATGAGCAGTTCTTC. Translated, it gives CASSLRIADNEQFF. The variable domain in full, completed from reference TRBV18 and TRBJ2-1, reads NAGVMQNPRHLVRRRGQEARLRCSPMKGHSHVYWYRQLPEEGLKFMVYLQKENIIDESGMPKERFSAEFPKEGPSILRIQQVVRGDSAAYFCASSLRIADNEQFFGPGTRLTVL.

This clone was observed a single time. As DNA, the CDR3 is TGCGCCAGCAGCTTGGGAGGGACAGGGGGCCGGAACACTGAAGCTTTCTTT. This encodes CASSLGGTGGRNTEAFF. The V call is TRBV5-1, the J call TRBJ1-1; 12 bases map to TRBD1. With V trimmed by 0 bases and J by 1 base, 4 bases remained unmatched. This CDR3 is built from 17 residues. The germline V gene encodes CDR1 SGHRS and CDR2 YFSETQ.

The CDR3 here is CASIISGGAGNQPQHF. CDR3 in DNA: TGTGCCAGCATCATATCAGGGGGCGCTGGCAATCAGCCCCAGCATTTT. The V and J genes are TRBV28 and TRBJ1-5, with 8 bases identical to TRBD1. Germline V gene data show CDR1 as MDHEN and CDR2 as SYDVKM. The CDR3 spans 16 residues. J was trimmed by 2 bases and V by 7 bases; bases with no gene match: 10.

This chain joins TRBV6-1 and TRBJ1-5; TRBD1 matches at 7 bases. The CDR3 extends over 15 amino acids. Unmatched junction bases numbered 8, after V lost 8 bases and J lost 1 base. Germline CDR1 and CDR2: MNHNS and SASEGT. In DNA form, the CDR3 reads TGTGCCAGCGCTGTAGGGGGCTTGAGCAATCAGCCCCAGCATTTT. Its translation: CASAVGGLSNQPQHF.

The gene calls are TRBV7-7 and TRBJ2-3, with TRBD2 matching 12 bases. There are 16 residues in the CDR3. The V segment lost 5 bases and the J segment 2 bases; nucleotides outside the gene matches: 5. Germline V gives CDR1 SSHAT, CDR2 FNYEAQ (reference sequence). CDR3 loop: CASSPGLAGITDTQYF. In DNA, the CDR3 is TGTGCCAGCAGCCCCGGACTAGCGGGGATCACAGATACGCAGTATTTT.

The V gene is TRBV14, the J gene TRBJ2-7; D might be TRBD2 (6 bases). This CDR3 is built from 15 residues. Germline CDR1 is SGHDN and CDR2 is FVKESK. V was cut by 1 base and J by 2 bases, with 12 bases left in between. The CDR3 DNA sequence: TGTGCCAGCAGCCAAGTAGGAGGGTATACCTACGAGCAGTACTTC. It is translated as CASSQVGGYTYEQYF.

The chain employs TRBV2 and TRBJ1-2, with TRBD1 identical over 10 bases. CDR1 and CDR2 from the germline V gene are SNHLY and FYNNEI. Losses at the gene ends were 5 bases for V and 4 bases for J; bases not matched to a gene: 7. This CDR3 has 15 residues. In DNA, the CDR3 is TGTGCCAGCAGTTCCCGGGGGACAGGGGTCTATGGCTACACCTTC. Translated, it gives CASSSRGTGVYGYTF.

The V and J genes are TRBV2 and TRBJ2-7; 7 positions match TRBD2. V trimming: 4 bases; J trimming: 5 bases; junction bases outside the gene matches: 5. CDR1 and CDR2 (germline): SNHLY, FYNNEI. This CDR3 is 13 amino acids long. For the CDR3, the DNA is TGTGCCAGCAGTGTAAGGGACTACCACGAGCAGTACTTC. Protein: CASSVRDYHEQYF.

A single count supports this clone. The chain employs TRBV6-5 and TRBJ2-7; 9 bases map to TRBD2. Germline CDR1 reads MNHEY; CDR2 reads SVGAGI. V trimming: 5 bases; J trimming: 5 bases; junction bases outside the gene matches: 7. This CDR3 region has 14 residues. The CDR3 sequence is CASSLTSGLNEQYF. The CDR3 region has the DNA TGTGCCAGCAGTCTGACTAGCGGTTTGAACGAGCAGTACTTC.